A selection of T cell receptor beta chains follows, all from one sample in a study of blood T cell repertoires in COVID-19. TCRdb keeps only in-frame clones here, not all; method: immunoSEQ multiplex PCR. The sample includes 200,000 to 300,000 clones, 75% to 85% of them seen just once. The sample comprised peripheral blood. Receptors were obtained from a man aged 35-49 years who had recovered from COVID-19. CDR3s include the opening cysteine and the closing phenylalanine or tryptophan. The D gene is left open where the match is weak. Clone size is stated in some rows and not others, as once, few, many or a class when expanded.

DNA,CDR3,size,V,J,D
TGTGCCAGCAGTGACCCCACCTACAGGGACGGTGAAGCTTTCTTT,CASSDPTYRDGEAFF,-,TRBV6-4,TRBJ1-1,-
TGTGCCAGCAGCCCCCTCGCAGGGGGCTTTTTGGCTTTCTTT,CASSPLAGGFLAFF,-,TRBV3-1/TRBV3-2,TRBJ1-1,TRBD1
TGTGCCAGCAGCGTTAGCGGCCAAGAGACCCAGTACTTC,CASSVSGQETQYF,-,TRBV9,TRBJ2-5,-
TGTGCCAGCTCCCTGGGACAGGGGTTTGGTGGCTACACCTTC,CASSLGQGFGGYTF,-,TRBV25-1,TRBJ1-2,TRBD1
TGTGCCTTCGCGGGGGGTAGCGGAAACACCATATATTTT,CAFAGGSGNTIYF,-,TRBV30,TRBJ1-3,-
TGTGCCAGCAGCTCCAGTACGTCTGTCTCTGGAAACACCATATATTTT,CASSSSTSVSGNTIYF,-,TRBV7-6,TRBJ1-3,-
TGTGCCAGCAGCTTGGGACAGTTTAACTATGGCTACACCTTC,CASSLGQFNYGYTF,-,TRBV5-4,TRBJ1-2,-
TGTGCCAGCAGTGTGGCCCGATTCAGCTCCTACGAGCAGTACTTC,CASSVARFSSYEQYF,-,TRBV2,TRBJ2-7,-
TGTGCCAGCAGCCCAAGCGCAGGGGGCTATGGCTACACCTTC,CASSPSAGGYGYTF,-,TRBV7-2,TRBJ1-2,TRBD1
TGTGCCAGCAGTTCGACTCCAAACTATGGCTACACCTTC,CASSSTPNYGYTF,-,TRBV12-3/TRBV12-4,TRBJ1-2,-
TGCGCCAGCAGCTTGATGTCGATCGTCGGCAGGGGCGCCTATGGCTACACCTTC,CASSLMSIVGRGAYGYTF,few,TRBV5-1,TRBJ1-2,-
TGCAGCGTTGGTGGACAGAACTATGGCTACACCTTC,CSVGGQNYGYTF,-,TRBV29-1,TRBJ1-2,-
TGTGCCAGCAGCTTAAGAAGGGGAACCTACAATGAGCAGTTCTTC,CASSLRRGTYNEQFF,-,TRBV7-8,TRBJ2-1,-
TGCGCCAGCAGCCGGGGACTAGCGGACAATGAGCAGTTCTTC,CASSRGLADNEQFF,-,TRBV4-1,TRBJ2-1,TRBD2
TGTGCCAGCACACCCAGGGACTATACAGATACGCAGTATTTT,CASTPRDYTDTQYF,-,TRBV25-1,TRBJ2-3,TRBD2
TGTGCCATCAGAAGGACAGTCAACACTGAAGCTTTCTTT,CAIRRTVNTEAFF,-,TRBV10-3,TRBJ1-1,-
TGTGCCAGCACCTCCCCAGGTTCAGATACGCAGTATTTT,CASTSPGSDTQYF,-,TRBV5-4,TRBJ2-3,-
TGTGCCAGCAGTCTAGCGGGGGGGAGCTCCTACGAGCAGTACTTC,CASSLAGGSSYEQYF,-,TRBV6-2/TRBV6-3,TRBJ2-7,TRBD2
TGTGCCAGCAGCCCCTGGGGCGGGGGAGCCTACAATGAGCAGTTCTTC,CASSPWGGGAYNEQFF,-,TRBV7-6,TRBJ2-1,TRBD2
TGCGCCAGCAGCCAAGTGGAGGGTCGGACTGAAGCTTTCTTT,CASSQVEGRTEAFF,-,TRBV4-3,TRBJ1-1,-
TGCGCCAGCAGCTTGGGGGCCATCTCTGGAAACACCATATATTTT,CASSLGAISGNTIYF,-,TRBV5-1,TRBJ1-3,-
TGTGCCAGCAGCTTAGATCGCACGGGCAATGAGCAGTTCTTC,CASSLDRTGNEQFF,-,TRBV11-2,TRBJ2-1,-
TGTGCCAGCAGCTCCCCCGACAGGGGTGAAAGGACTGAAGCTTTCTTT,CASSSPDRGERTEAFF,-,TRBV3-1/TRBV3-2,TRBJ1-1,TRBD1
TGCGGCGCGGGGGGCTTATATGGCTACACCTTC,CGAGGLYGYTF,-,TRBV20-1,TRBJ1-2,-
TGTGCCAGCTCGGGGGACACTCACGAGACCCAGTACTTC,CASSGDTHETQYF,once,TRBV18,TRBJ2-5,-
TGCGCCAGCAGCCCTCGAGGGAGCTCCTACGAGCAGTACTTC,CASSPRGSSYEQYF,-,TRBV5-1,TRBJ2-7,-
TGTGCCAGCAGTTGGCCCCGGGACAGGGTTAGGCATTCACCCCTCCACTTT,CASSWPRDRVRHSPLHF,-,TRBV28,TRBJ1-6,TRBD1
TGTGCCAGCAGCGATGGCCTACCCGGCGGGTACAATGAGCAGTTCTTC,CASSDGLPGGYNEQFF,-,TRBV11-2,TRBJ2-1,-
TGTGCCAGCAGCCAAGACGTACGGTATGGCTACACCTTC,CASSQDVRYGYTF,once,TRBV3-1/TRBV3-2,TRBJ1-2,-
TGTGCCACCAGCGATGGGGGGAATCAGCCCCAGCATTTT,CATSDGGNQPQHF,-,TRBV24-1,TRBJ1-5,-
TGTGCCAGCAGCTCACAGGGCTGGTATGGCTACACCTTC,CASSSQGWYGYTF,few,TRBV7-6,TRBJ1-2,-
TGTGCCAGCAGTTACCGGGGTAGCTTGGGCGAGACCCAGTACTTC,CASSYRGSLGETQYF,-,TRBV6-5,TRBJ2-5,-
TGTGCCAGCAGCCGGACGGCTAGCGGGAGCATAGAGCAGTACTTC,CASSRTASGSIEQYF,-,TRBV11-2,TRBJ2-7,TRBD2
TGTGCCAGCAGCGGTCAGGGTGGAACTGAAGCTTTCTTT,CASSGQGGTEAFF,-,TRBV7-2,TRBJ1-1,-
TGCGCCAGCAGTTCGGGACAGGGCGAGGGTGAGCAGTTCTTC,CASSSGQGEGEQFF,-,TRBV4-1,TRBJ2-1,TRBD1
TGTGCCAGTAGTATAGGAGGCACCGGGGAGCTGTTTTTT,CASSIGGTGELFF,once,TRBV19,TRBJ2-2,-
TGTGCCAGCAGCTTAATGGCGGGTCCCTACAATGAGCAGTTCTTC,CASSLMAGPYNEQFF,-,TRBV7-2,TRBJ2-1,-
TGTGCCTGGAAGCAAGACTACACTGAAGCTTTCTTT,CAWKQDYTEAFF,-,TRBV30,TRBJ1-1,-
TGTGCCAGCCATCCAGGGTACACTGAAGCTTTCTTT,CASHPGYTEAFF,-,TRBV12-3/TRBV12-4,TRBJ1-1,-
TGTGCCAGCAGATGGACAGGGGGTATTGACTATGGCTACACCTTC,CASRWTGGIDYGYTF,-,TRBV5-4,TRBJ1-2,TRBD1
TGTGCCTCGCGTGGGACTGAGGGGGCTTCTGGGGCCAACGTCCTGACTTTC,CASRGTEGASGANVLTF,-,TRBV19,TRBJ2-6,-
TGTGCCAGCAAAATACAGGGGGAACCCAGCGGCTACACCTTC,CASKIQGEPSGYTF,-,TRBV2,TRBJ1-2,TRBD1
TGCAGTGCCAGAGACAGCTATGGCTACACCTTC,CSARDSYGYTF,once,TRBV20-1,TRBJ1-2,-
TGCGCCAGCAGTTCCCGGACTAGTCATGAGCAGTTCTTC,CASSSRTSHEQFF,-,TRBV10-2,TRBJ2-1,TRBD2
TGTGCCAGCAGCGAGCGGACCTCCTACAATGAGCAGTTCTTC,CASSERTSYNEQFF,-,TRBV27,TRBJ2-1,-
TGTGCCAGCTCACCAGGGACAGCTTCCCTCCAAGAGACCCAGTACTTC,CASSPGTASLQETQYF,-,TRBV18,TRBJ2-5,TRBD1
TGTGCCACCAGCAGACCGGGAGCCTTAACCTACGAGCAGTACTTC,CATSRPGALTYEQYF,-,TRBV15,TRBJ2-7,-
TGTGCCAGCAGCTTCTCGAGTTTATCCTACGAGCAGTACTTC,CASSFSSLSYEQYF,-,TRBV11-3,TRBJ2-7,-
TGCAGCGCGGGACTAGCGGGAGTCAACTACAATGAGCAGTTCTTC,CSAGLAGVNYNEQFF,few,TRBV29-1,TRBJ2-1,TRBD2
TGTGCCAGCGGAACTAGCGCCAGCTCCTACGAGCAGTACTTC,CASGTSASSYEQYF,few,TRBV7-2,TRBJ2-7,TRBD2
TGTGCCAGCGCTCCACTAGCGGGAGGCCCGAAGCAGTTCTTC,CASAPLAGGPKQFF,-,TRBV2,TRBJ2-1,TRBD2
TGTGCCAGCAGCGACACTAGGAGTCCCTACAATGAGCAGTTCTTC,CASSDTRSPYNEQFF,few,TRBV2,TRBJ2-1,-
TGTGCCAGCAGTCCTGCCTTGGGCAAGATCTACGAGCAGTACTTC,CASSPALGKIYEQYF,-,TRBV6-5,TRBJ2-7,-
TGTGCCTGTCCCGGGACAGGGGGGGTAGGCTACACCTTC,CACPGTGGVGYTF,-,TRBV30,TRBJ1-2,TRBD1
TGCAGCGTTCAGCTAGCGGGGTACTACGAGCAGTACTTC,CSVQLAGYYEQYF,-,TRBV29-1,TRBJ2-7,TRBD2
TGTGCCAGTAGTGTCACCGGGAGCTCCTACAATGAGCAGTTCTTC,CASSVTGSSYNEQFF,many,TRBV19,TRBJ2-1,-
TGCGCCAGCAGCCGAAGCGGGACTAGCGGACCCTACGAGCAGTACTTC,CASSRSGTSGPYEQYF,-,TRBV4-1,TRBJ2-7,TRBD2
TGTGCCAGCTCACCACTTGACCTAAGAGGAACTGAAGCTTTCTTT,CASSPLDLRGTEAFF,-,TRBV18,TRBJ1-1,-
TGTGCCAGCAGTGAAGTCGCAGATACGCAGTATTTT,CASSEVADTQYF,-,TRBV2,TRBJ2-3,-